The clone carrying this T cell receptor (beta chain) was counted at least ten times. No antigen is known for it. The CDR3 runs 10 residues. Germline V gives CDR1 SQVTM, CDR2 ANQGSEA. Between the trimmed V and J ends, which lost 5 bases and 2 bases, there was a span of 3 bases. This specimen belongs to a study of molecular identifiers for immune sequencing clone quantification. Study in general: Five aliquots were made in replicates from the RNA of roughly 21,000 or 96,000 naive CD8 cells, and four were sequenced. Study findings and constraints: Underestimation of highly expanded clone sizes could arise where identical TCR molecules share a barcode. Clones above 20 RNA copies contained over 98% of effector molecules and under 1% of naive molecules.

The authors built bulk TCR libraries by previously described methods with listed TCR primers. TCRdb redid the calling of the PCR reads with MiXCR, one entry per CDR3 protein. This table has over 600,000 distinct CDR3 sequences, roughly 21% appearing once. The source material was naive CD8+ T cells from blood, with Jurkat cell RNA spiked in. This sample's subset: FACS-sorted CD8+CD4-CCR7+CD45RA+ naive T cells. The TCR sequence derives from a human donor in good health. Some libraries in this study had Jurkat cell RNA spiked in. The V gene is TRBV29-1, the J gene TRBJ2-5; no clear D gene. CDR3 protein: CSVTQETQYF. DNA for the CDR3: TGCAGCGTTACACAAGAGACCCAGTACTTC.